The rows below give T cell receptor beta chains drawn from one sample of a study of CD8+ T cells in alopecia areata. Only in-frame clones appear in the TCRdb table, and some are missing; sequencing was by immunoSEQ multiplex PCR. The repertoire holds approximately 220,000 clones, 35% to 40% seen once, with around 0.48% in the top ten. Specimen: CD4+ T cells sorted from blood, collected at approximately week 30, from a patient treated with tofacitinib. These receptors were obtained from a human donor with alopecia areata. The CDR3 runs from the conserved cysteine through the conserved F or W. D genes are given only for firm matches. Some rows have no size entry. The others give once, few or many, or a class for an expanded clone.

size: -; D: -; V: TRBV5-1; J: TRBJ2-3; DNA: TGCGCCAGCAGCTTGGAAGGTCCCAGGGGCACAGATACGCAGTATTTT; CDR3: CASSLEGPRGTDTQYF
size: few; D: TRBD1; V: TRBV7-9; J: TRBJ2-5; DNA: TGTGCCAGCAGCTCCAGGGGGAGCCAAGAGACCCAGTACTTC; CDR3: CASSSRGSQETQYF
size: few; D: -; V: TRBV19; J: TRBJ2-5; DNA: TGTGCCACCTCCGGACAGTCGGCTGTTGGGACCCAGTACTTC; CDR3: CATSGQSAVGTQYF
size: few; D: -; V: TRBV27; J: TRBJ2-1; DNA: TGTGCCAGCAGTATCGAGAGGGGCGCTCAAAATGAGCAGTTCTTC; CDR3: CASSIERGAQNEQFF
size: few; D: -; V: TRBV29-1; J: TRBJ2-6; DNA: TGCAGCGTCAGAGGACAGATCTCTGGGGCCAACGTCCTGACTTTC; CDR3: CSVRGQISGANVLTF
size: -; D: -; V: TRBV30; J: TRBJ1-5; DNA: TGTGCCTGGAGTCGCCGTGGCGAGCCCCAGCATTTT; CDR3: CAWSRRGEPQHF
size: -; D: TRBD1; V: TRBV6-5; J: TRBJ2-7; DNA: TGTGCCACCTGGACAGGGCCCTACGAGCAGTACTTC; CDR3: CATWTGPYEQYF
size: -; D: TRBD1; V: TRBV7-8; J: TRBJ2-1; DNA: TGTGCCAGCAGCATACAGGGGGCGAATGAGCAGTTCTTC; CDR3: CASSIQGANEQFF
size: -; D: -; V: TRBV2; J: TRBJ2-1; DNA: TGTGCCAGCAGTACCAGGACTACCCACAATGAGCAGTTCTTC; CDR3: CASSTRTTHNEQFF
size: once; D: TRBD2; V: TRBV4-1; J: TRBJ2-1; DNA: TGCGCCACCCTCCCCCATACTAGCGGGGGGGAGGGGGAGCAGTTCTTC; CDR3: CATLPHTSGGEGEQFF
size: -; D: -; V: TRBV5-1; J: TRBJ1-1; DNA: TGCGCCAGCAGCTTAGGGGGGAACACTGAAGCTTTCTTT; CDR3: CASSLGGNTEAFF
size: few; D: -; V: TRBV2; J: TRBJ2-7; DNA: TGTGCCAGCAGAACAGGATCCGCCTACGAGCAGTACTTC; CDR3: CASRTGSAYEQYF
size: -; D: TRBD2; V: TRBV27; J: TRBJ2-1; DNA: TGTGCCAGCATTCGGGGGGGCCGAAGCTCCTACAATGAGCAGTTCTTC; CDR3: CASIRGGRSSYNEQFF
size: -; D: TRBD1; V: TRBV19; J: TRBJ1-6; DNA: TGTGCCAGTAGTATGACAGGGGAGCCCCTCCACTTT; CDR3: CASSMTGEPLHF
size: -; D: -; V: TRBV5-4; J: TRBJ2-1; DNA: TGTGCCAGCAGCCAAGAGGATGAGCAGTTCTTC; CDR3: CASSQEDEQFF
size: few; D: -; V: TRBV11-2; J: TRBJ1-2; DNA: TGTGCCAGCAGCTTAGGTCTAACTAACTATGGCTACACCTTC; CDR3: CASSLGLTNYGYTF
size: -; D: TRBD1; V: TRBV5-1; J: TRBJ2-2; DNA: TGCGCCAGCAGCTCAGGACAGGGGGCGAACACCGGGGAGCTGTTTTTT; CDR3: CASSSGQGANTGELFF
size: -; D: TRBD1; V: TRBV19; J: TRBJ1-2; DNA: TGTGCCGGGCGACAGGGGGATGGCTACACCTTC; CDR3: CAGRQGDGYTF
size: few; D: -; V: TRBV2; J: TRBJ2-1; DNA: TGTGCCAGCAGTGAGGAAACAAAGGCTTTGGGCAATGAGCAGTTCTTC; CDR3: CASSEETKALGNEQFF
size: -; D: -; V: TRBV7-3; J: TRBJ2-7; DNA: TGTGCCAGCAGCCCAGGACAGTCCTACGAGCAGTACTTC; CDR3: CASSPGQSYEQYF
size: few; D: -; V: TRBV5-1; J: TRBJ2-5; DNA: TGCGCCAGCAGCTTGGACAGGGGAGGAGAGACCCAGTACTTC; CDR3: CASSLDRGGETQYF
size: few; D: -; V: TRBV7-9; J: TRBJ2-7; DNA: TGTGCCAGCAGCCCCGGACTACTCTACGAGCAGTACTTC; CDR3: CASSPGLLYEQYF
size: few; D: -; V: TRBV7-3; J: TRBJ2-5; DNA: TGTGCCAGCAGCTTGACGCGTTCTGAGACCCAGTACTTC; CDR3: CASSLTRSETQYF
size: -; D: TRBD1; V: TRBV6-1; J: TRBJ1-4; DNA: TGTGCCAGCAGTGAAGGGACAGGGTATGGAAAACTGTTTTTT; CDR3: CASSEGTGYGKLFF
size: -; D: -; V: TRBV29-1; J: TRBJ1-2; DNA: TGCAGCGTTGAAGAGGGCAGAGGATCGGGCTACACCTTC; CDR3: CSVEEGRGSGYTF
size: -; D: -; V: TRBV2; J: TRBJ1-1; DNA: TGTGCCAGCAGTCCTGAACAAAACACTGAAGCTTTCTTT; CDR3: CASSPEQNTEAFF
size: once; D: -; V: TRBV5-1; J: TRBJ1-5; DNA: TGCGCCAGCAGCCTCCGGACGGGTAGCAATCAGCCCCAGCATTTT; CDR3: CASSLRTGSNQPQHF
size: -; D: -; V: TRBV5-4; J: TRBJ1-2; DNA: TGTGCCAGCAGCTTGTACAGGGCTAACTATGGCTACACCTTC; CDR3: CASSLYRANYGYTF
size: -; D: -; V: TRBV30; J: TRBJ1-3; DNA: TGTGCCTGGAGGGGCTTCTCTGGAAACACCATATATTTT; CDR3: CAWRGFSGNTIYF
size: -; D: -; V: TRBV19; J: TRBJ1-5; DNA: TGTGCCAGTAGTACGTTGCGGGGAGGCGGTGACAATCAGCCCCAGCATTTT; CDR3: CASSTLRGGGDNQPQHF
size: -; D: -; V: TRBV7-2; J: TRBJ1-5; DNA: TGTGCCAGCAGCCAACAAGGTATTCTCGATCAGCCCCAGCATTTT; CDR3: CASSQQGILDQPQHF
size: -; D: TRBD2; V: TRBV14; J: TRBJ2-7; DNA: TGTGCCAGCAGCCAAACTACTAGCGTCGAGCAGTACTTC; CDR3: CASSQTTSVEQYF
size: -; D: TRBD2; V: TRBV5-4; J: TRBJ2-7; DNA: TGTGCCAGCAGCTGGGGGGGCGAGCAGTACTTC; CDR3: CASSWGGEQYF
size: -; D: -; V: TRBV7-9; J: TRBJ1-2; DNA: TGTGCCAGCAGCTTAAGCTCGGGGAGGGCAGACTATGGCTACACCTTC; CDR3: CASSLSSGRADYGYTF
size: -; D: TRBD2; V: TRBV29-1; J: TRBJ2-3; DNA: TGCAGCGCCCCCCAGGCGGGGGGCACCTCTCGCACAGATACGCAGTATTTT; CDR3: CSAPQAGGTSRTDTQYF
size: few; D: -; V: TRBV11-2; J: TRBJ2-7; DNA: TGTGCCAGCAGCTTTAGGGGGGGAAGCTCCTACGAGCAGTACTTC; CDR3: CASSFRGGSSYEQYF
size: few; D: -; V: TRBV11-2; J: TRBJ1-5; DNA: TGTGCCAGCAGCTTAGGGGCAGGAGGTCAGCCCCAGCATTTT; CDR3: CASSLGAGGQPQHF
size: -; D: TRBD2; V: TRBV9; J: TRBJ2-1; DNA: TGTGCCAGCAGCTTCAGGACTAGCGGCCCAGGCATGGGGTACAATGAGCAGTTCTTC; CDR3: CASSFRTSGPGMGYNEQFF
size: -; D: -; V: TRBV6-5; J: TRBJ1-4; DNA: TGTGCCAGCAGTTACTCAAGCGGGACATCTAATGAAAAACTGTTTTTT; CDR3: CASSYSSGTSNEKLFF
size: few; D: -; V: TRBV6-5; J: TRBJ2-1; DNA: TGTGCCAGCAGGGGACCTAACAGCCACAATGAGCAGTTCTTC; CDR3: CASRGPNSHNEQFF
size: few; D: -; V: TRBV9; J: TRBJ2-1; DNA: TGTGCCAGCAGCACCAGTGGCGGCCTTTCTGAGCAGTTCTTC; CDR3: CASSTSGGLSEQFF
size: few; D: -; V: TRBV19; J: TRBJ2-1; DNA: TGTGCCAGTAGTTCTCGAACTGACAATGAGCAGTTCTTC; CDR3: CASSSRTDNEQFF
size: few; D: TRBD2; V: TRBV9; J: TRBJ2-7; DNA: TGTGCCAGCAGCGTAGGGGCTAGCGGACTCTACGAGCAGTACTTC; CDR3: CASSVGASGLYEQYF
size: once; D: TRBD1; V: TRBV9; J: TRBJ1-2; DNA: TGTGCCAGCAGCCCCGCGGAGGGGGCTGTCTATGGCTACACCTTC; CDR3: CASSPAEGAVYGYTF
size: few; D: TRBD2; V: TRBV7-6; J: TRBJ2-1; DNA: TGTGCCAGCAGCCTGGGATTGGGAGGCGGGAGGAATGAGCAGTTCTTC; CDR3: CASSLGLGGGRNEQFF
size: once; D: -; V: TRBV6-5; J: TRBJ2-3; DNA: TGTGCCAGCAGTTACGAGGTCTACACAGATACGCAGTATTTT; CDR3: CASSYEVYTDTQYF
size: few; D: -; V: TRBV12-2; J: TRBJ2-3; DNA: TGTGCAAGTCGCTTTCCACCGGGACAGGGGGTGGATACGCAGTATTTT; CDR3: CASRFPPGQGVDTQYF
size: -; D: TRBD2; V: TRBV6-5; J: TRBJ2-7; DNA: TGTGCCAGCAGGTCTAGCGGGGGTTACGAGCAGTACTTC; CDR3: CASRSSGGYEQYF
size: -; D: TRBD1; V: TRBV27; J: TRBJ1-1; DNA: TGTGCCAGCAGTTTATCTGGACAGGGGGCGACTGAAGCTTTCTTT; CDR3: CASSLSGQGATEAFF
size: -; D: TRBD1; V: TRBV25-1; J: TRBJ1-1; DNA: TGTGCCAGCAGTGAACGGGGATCAACAGGGGTGGGTACAACTGAAGCTTTCTTT; CDR3: CASSERGSTGVGTTEAFF
size: few; D: TRBD1; V: TRBV30; J: TRBJ1-1; DNA: TGTGCCTGGGCCGGACAGGGATACACTGAAGCTTTCTTT; CDR3: CAWAGQGYTEAFF
size: -; D: -; V: TRBV11-2; J: TRBJ2-7; DNA: TGTGCCAGCAGCCTAGCAACGGGGATCGGCTACGAGCAGTACTTC; CDR3: CASSLATGIGYEQYF
size: few; D: -; V: TRBV5-1; J: TRBJ1-1; DNA: TGCGCCAGCAGCTGGACAGTCGGGTCGAACACTGAAGCTTTCTTT; CDR3: CASSWTVGSNTEAFF
size: -; D: -; V: TRBV9; J: TRBJ1-1; DNA: TGTGCCAGCAGCGGTGGAGTCGGACCGAACACTGAAGCTTTCTTT; CDR3: CASSGGVGPNTEAFF
size: -; D: -; V: TRBV5-6; J: TRBJ1-2; DNA: TGTGCCAGCAGCTTGGCAGACAGGAGCGGTAATGGCTACACCTTC; CDR3: CASSLADRSGNGYTF
size: few; D: -; V: TRBV19; J: TRBJ2-2; DNA: TGTGCCAGTAAGGGGCCGAACACCGGGGAGCTGTTTTTT; CDR3: CASKGPNTGELFF
size: -; D: -; V: TRBV9; J: TRBJ1-3; DNA: TGTGCCAGCAACCCAGGGAACTCTGGAAACACCATATATTTT; CDR3: CASNPGNSGNTIYF
size: -; D: TRBD1; V: TRBV28; J: TRBJ1-2; DNA: TGTGCCAGCAGTTCGGGACAGGGGCATGGCTACACCTTC; CDR3: CASSSGQGHGYTF